The clone carrying this TCR beta chain occurred once. Its antigen is still unknown. Other DNA sequences of this sample code for an identical CDR3. The PCR contained 60 Vbeta and 13 Jbeta primers. Measured with immunoSEQ multiplex PCR; TCRdb has only the in-frame clones, and not every one. The profile shows 150,000 to 200,000 clones, around 90% of them singletons. The sample comes from a study of cytomegalovirus exposure and HLA in healthy donors. Study conclusions and caveats: The analysis excluded some indistinguishable V segments, including TRBV6-2 and TRBV6-3.

CDR1 and CDR2 (germline): MGHDK, SYGVNS. CDR3 length: 13 amino acids. The ends were cut back, 8 bases at V and 6 bases at J, with 13 bases in the middle. The chain uses TRBV25-1 and TRBJ1-4; D is possibly TRBD1 (6 bases). The sample was PBMCs. This receptor was taken from a boy between 2 and 10 years old in good health and CMV-seronegative. CDR3 sequence reads: CASGQGSYEKLFF. The DNA for the CDR3 is TGTGCCAGCGGGCAGGGGAGTTATGAAAAACTGTTTTTT.